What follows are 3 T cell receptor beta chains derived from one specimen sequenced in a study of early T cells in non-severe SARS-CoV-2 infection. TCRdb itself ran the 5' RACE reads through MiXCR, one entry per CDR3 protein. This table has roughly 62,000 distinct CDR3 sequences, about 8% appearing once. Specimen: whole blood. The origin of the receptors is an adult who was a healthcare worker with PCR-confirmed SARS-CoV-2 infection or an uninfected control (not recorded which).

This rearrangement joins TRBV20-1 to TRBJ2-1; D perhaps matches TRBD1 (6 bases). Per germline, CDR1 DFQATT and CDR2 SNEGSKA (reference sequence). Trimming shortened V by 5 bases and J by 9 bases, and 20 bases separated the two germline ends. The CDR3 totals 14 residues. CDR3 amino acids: CSAARTVLSREQFF. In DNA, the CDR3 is TGCAGTGCTGCCAGGACAGTCCTTTCGCGTGAGCAGTTCTTC.

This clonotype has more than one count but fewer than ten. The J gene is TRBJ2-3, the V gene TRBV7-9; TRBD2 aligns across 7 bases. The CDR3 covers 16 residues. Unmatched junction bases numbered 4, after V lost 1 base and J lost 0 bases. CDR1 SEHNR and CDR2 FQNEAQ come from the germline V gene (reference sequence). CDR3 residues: CASSLGAGSSTDTQYF. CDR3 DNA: TGTGCCAGCAGCTTAGGAGCGGGATCTAGCACAGATACGCAGTATTTT.

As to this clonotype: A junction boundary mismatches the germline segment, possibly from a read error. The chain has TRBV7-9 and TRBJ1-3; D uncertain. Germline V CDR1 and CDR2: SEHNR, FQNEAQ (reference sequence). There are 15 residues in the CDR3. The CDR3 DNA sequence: TGTGCCAGCAGCTTAGCGCAGCTATCTGAAAACACCATATATTTT. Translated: CASSLAQLSENTIYF.